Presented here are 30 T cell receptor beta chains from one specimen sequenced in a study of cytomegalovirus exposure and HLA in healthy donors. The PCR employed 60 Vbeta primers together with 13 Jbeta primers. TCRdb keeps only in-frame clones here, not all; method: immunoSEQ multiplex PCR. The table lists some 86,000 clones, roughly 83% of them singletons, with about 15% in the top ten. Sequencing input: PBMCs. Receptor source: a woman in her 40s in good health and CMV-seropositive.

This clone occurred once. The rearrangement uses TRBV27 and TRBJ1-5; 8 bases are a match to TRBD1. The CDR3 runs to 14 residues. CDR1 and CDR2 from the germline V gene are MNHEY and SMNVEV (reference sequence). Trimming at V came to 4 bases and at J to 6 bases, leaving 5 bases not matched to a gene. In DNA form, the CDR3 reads TGTGCCAGCAGTTCCTCGACAGGGGTTCAGCCCCAGCATTTT. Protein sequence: CASSSSTGVQPQHF.

The CDR3 nucleotides are TGCGCCATATTCGGGGTTCAGGCTGGGATAGCCAAAAACATTCAGTACTTC. Translating it yields CAIFGVQAGIAKNIQYF. The rearrangement uses TRBV10-2 and TRBJ2-4; possibly TRBD2 for D (5 bases). The CDR3 is 17 residues long. Germline V gene data show CDR1 as WSHSY and CDR2 as SAAADI. Trimming took 10 bases from V and 0 from J, leaving 22 bases between them.

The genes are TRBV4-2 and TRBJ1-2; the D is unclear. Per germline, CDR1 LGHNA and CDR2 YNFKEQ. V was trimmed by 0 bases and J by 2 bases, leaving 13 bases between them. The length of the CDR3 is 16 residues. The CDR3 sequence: CASSQDGVGVNYGYTF. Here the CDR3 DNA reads TGTGCCAGCAGCCAAGATGGGGTGGGAGTAAACTATGGCTACACCTTC.

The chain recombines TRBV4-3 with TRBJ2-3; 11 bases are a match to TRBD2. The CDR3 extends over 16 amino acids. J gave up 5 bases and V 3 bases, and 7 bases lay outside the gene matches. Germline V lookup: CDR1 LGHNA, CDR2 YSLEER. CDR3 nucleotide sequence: TGCGCCAGCAGCCATGAACTAGCGGGAGCCGGAGATACGCAGTATTTT. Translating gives CASSHELAGAGDTQYF.

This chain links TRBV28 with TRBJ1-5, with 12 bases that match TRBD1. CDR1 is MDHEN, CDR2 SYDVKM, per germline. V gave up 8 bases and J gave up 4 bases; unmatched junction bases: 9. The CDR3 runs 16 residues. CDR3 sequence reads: CASLGQGAFRNQPQHF. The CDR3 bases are TGTGCCAGCTTGGGACAGGGGGCGTTTAGGAATCAGCCCCAGCATTTT. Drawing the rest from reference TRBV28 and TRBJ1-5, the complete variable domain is DVKVTQSSRYLVKRTGEKVFLECVQDMDHENMFWYRQDPGLGLRLIYFSYDVKMKEKGDIPEGYSVSREKKERFSLILESASTNQTSMYLCASLGQGAFRNQPQHFGDGTRLSIL.

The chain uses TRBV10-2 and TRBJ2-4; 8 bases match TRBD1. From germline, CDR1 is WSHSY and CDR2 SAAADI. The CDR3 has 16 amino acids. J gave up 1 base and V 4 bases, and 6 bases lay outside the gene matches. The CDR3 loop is CASSGRQGTAKNIQYF. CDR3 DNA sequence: TGCGCCAGCAGTGGACGACAGGGGACCGCCAAAAACATTCAGTACTTC.

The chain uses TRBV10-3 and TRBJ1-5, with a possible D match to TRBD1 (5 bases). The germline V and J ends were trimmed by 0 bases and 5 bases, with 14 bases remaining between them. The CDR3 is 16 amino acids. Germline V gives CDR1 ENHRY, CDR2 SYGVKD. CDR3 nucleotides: TGTGCCATCAGTGAGTCGAGTCAGGGAAATGATCAGCCCCAGCATTTT. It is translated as CAISESSQGNDQPQHF.

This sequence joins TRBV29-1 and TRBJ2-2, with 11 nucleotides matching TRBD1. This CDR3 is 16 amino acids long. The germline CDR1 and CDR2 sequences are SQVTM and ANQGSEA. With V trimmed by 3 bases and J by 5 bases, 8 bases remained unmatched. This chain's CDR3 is CSVDPPGTGGTGELFF. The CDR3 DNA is TGCAGCGTTGATCCCCCCGGGACAGGGGGGACCGGGGAGCTGTTTTTT.

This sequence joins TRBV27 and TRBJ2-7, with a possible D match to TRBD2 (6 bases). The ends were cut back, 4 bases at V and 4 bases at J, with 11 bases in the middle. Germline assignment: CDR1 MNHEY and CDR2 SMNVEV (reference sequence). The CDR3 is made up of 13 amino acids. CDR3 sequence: CASSYRRGYEQYF. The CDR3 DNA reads TGTGCCAGCAGTTATCGGAGGGGTTACGAGCAGTACTTC.

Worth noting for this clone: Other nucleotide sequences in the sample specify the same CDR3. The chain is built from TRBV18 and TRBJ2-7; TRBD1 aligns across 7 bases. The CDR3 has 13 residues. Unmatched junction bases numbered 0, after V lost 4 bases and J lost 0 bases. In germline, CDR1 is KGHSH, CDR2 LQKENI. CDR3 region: CASSRDSSYEQYF. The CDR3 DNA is TGTGCCAGCTCACGGGACAGCTCCTACGAGCAGTACTTC.

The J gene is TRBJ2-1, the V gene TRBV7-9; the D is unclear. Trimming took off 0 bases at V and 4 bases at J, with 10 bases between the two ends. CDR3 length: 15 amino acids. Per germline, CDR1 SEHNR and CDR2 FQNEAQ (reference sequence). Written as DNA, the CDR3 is TGTGCCAGCAGCTTAGCGGTGGGCAGATACAATGAGCAGTTCTTC. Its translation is CASSLAVGRYNEQFF. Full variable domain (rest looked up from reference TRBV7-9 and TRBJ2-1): DTGVSQNPRHKITKRGQNVTFRCDPISEHNRLYWYRQTLGQGPEFLTYFQNEAQLEKSRLLSDRFSAERPKGSFSTLEIQRTEQGDSAMYLCASSLAVGRYNEQFFGPGTRLTVL.

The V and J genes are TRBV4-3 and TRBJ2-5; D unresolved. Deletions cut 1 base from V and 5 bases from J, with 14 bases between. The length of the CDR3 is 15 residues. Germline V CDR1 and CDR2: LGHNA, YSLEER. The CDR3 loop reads CASSQGVSSAETQYF. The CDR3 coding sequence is TGCGCCAGCAGCCAAGGAGTTAGCAGTGCGGAGACCCAGTACTTC.

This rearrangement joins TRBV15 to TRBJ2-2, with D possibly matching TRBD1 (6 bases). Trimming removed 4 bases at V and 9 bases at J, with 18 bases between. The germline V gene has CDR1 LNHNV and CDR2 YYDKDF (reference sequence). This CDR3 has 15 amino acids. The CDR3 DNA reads TGTGCCACCAGCATTGGTAACTCACAGGGCCGGGAGCTGTTTTTT. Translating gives CATSIGNSQGRELFF. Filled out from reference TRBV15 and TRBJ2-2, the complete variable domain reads DAMVIQNPRYQVTQFGKPVTLSCSQTLNHNVMYWYQQKSSQAPKLLFHYYDKDFNNEADTPDNFQSRRPNTSFCFLDIRSPGLGDTAMYLCATSIGNSQGRELFFGEGSRLTVL.

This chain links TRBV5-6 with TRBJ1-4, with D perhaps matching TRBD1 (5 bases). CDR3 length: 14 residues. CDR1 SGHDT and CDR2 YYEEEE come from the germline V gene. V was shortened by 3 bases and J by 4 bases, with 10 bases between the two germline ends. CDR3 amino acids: CASSSQGVNEKLFF. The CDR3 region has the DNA TGTGCCAGCAGCTCGCAGGGCGTTAATGAAAAACTGTTTTTT. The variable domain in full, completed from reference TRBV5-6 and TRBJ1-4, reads DAGVTQSPTHLIKTRGQQVTLRCSPKSGHDTVSWYQQALGQGPQFIFQYYEEEERQRGNFPDRFSGHQFPNYSSELNVNALLLGDSALYLCASSSQGVNEKLFFGSGTQLSVL.

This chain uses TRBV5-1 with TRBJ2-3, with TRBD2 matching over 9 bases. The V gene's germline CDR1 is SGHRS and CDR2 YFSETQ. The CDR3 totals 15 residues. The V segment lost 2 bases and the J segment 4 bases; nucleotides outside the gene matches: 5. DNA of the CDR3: TGCGCCAGCAGCTTATCGGGCGGGGGGGCAGATACGCAGTATTTT. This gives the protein CASSLSGGGADTQYF.

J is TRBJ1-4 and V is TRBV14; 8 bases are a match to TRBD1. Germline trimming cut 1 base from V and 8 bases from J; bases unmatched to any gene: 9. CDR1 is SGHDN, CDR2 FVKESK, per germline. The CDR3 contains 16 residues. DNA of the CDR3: TGTGCCAGCAGCCAAGTTTTAGGACAGGGTCGGGAAAAACTGTTTTTT. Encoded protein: CASSQVLGQGREKLFF.

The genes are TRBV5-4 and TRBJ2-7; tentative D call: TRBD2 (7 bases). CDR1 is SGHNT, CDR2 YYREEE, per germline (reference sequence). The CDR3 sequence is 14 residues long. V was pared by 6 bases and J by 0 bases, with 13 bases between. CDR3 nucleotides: TGTGCCAGCAAGCGGGACACGAGCTCCTACGAGCAGTACTTC. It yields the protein CASKRDTSSYEQYF.

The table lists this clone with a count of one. The CDR3: CSVGGDREKLFF. For the CDR3, the DNA is TGCAGCGTTGGAGGGGACAGGGAGAAACTGTTTTTT. V usage is TRBV29-1 and J usage is TRBJ1-4; 9 nucleotides line up with TRBD1. Losses at the gene ends were 4 bases for V and 11 bases for J; bases not matched to a gene: 5. Germline values: CDR1 SQVTM, CDR2 ANQGSEA. There are 12 residues in the CDR3.

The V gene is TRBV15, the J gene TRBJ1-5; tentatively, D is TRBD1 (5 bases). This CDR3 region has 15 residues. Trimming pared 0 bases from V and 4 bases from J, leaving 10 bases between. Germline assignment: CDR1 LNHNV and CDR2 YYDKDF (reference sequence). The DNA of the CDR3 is TGTGCCACCAGCAGAGATTGGGGCCTTAATCAGCCCCAGCATTTT. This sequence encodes CATSRDWGLNQPQHF.

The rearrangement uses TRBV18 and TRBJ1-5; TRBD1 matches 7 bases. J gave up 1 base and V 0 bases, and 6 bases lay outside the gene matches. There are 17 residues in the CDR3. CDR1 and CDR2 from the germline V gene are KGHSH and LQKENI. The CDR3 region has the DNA TGTGCCAGCTCACCACCGGCACTGGACAGGAGCAATCAGCCCCAGCATTTT. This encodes CASSPPALDRSNQPQHF.

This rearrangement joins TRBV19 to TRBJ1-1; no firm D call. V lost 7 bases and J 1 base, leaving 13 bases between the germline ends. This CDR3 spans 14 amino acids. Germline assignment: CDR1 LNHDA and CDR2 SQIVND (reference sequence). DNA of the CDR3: TGTGCCAGTACCAGGACTAGACCGAACACTGAAGCTTTCTTT. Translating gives CASTRTRPNTEAFF.

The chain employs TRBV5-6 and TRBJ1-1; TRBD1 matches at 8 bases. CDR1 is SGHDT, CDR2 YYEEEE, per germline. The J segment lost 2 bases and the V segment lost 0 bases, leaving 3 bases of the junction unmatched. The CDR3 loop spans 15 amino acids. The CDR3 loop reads CASSLGDRKNTEAFF. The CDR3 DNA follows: TGTGCCAGCAGCTTGGGGGACAGGAAAAACACTGAAGCTTTCTTT.

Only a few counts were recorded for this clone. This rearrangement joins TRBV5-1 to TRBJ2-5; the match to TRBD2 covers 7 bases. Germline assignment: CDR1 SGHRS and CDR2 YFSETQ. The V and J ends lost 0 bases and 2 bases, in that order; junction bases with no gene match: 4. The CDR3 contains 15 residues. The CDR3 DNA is TGCGCCAGCAGCTTGGCTAGCGGCAAACAAGAGACCCAGTACTTC. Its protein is CASSLASGKQETQYF.

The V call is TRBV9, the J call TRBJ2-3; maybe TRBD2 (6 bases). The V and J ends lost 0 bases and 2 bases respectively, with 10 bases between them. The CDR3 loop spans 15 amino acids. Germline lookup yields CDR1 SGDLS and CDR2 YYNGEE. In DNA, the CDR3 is TGTGCCAGCAGCGTAGCGCGGGGAGACACAGATACGCAGTATTTT. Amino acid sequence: CASSVARGDTDTQYF.

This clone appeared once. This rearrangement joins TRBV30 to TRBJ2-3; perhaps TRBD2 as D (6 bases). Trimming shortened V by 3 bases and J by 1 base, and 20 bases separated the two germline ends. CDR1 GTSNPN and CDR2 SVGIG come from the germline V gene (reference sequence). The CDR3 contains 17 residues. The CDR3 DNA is TGTGCCTGGAGACCGGGACTGCTGTCTATGGGCACAGATACGCAGTATTTT. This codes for CAWRPGLLSMGTDTQYF.

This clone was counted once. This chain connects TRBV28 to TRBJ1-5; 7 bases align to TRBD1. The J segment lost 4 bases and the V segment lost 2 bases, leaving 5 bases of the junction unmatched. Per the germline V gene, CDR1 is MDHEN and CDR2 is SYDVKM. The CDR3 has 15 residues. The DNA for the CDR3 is TGTGCCAGCAGTTTAACAGGGACAGAAAATCAGCCCCAGCATTTT. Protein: CASSLTGTENQPQHF.

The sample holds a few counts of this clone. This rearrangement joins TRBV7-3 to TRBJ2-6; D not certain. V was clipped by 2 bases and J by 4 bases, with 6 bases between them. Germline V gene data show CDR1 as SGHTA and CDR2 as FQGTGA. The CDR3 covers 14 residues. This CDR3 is CASSLGLGANVLTF. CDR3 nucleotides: TGTGCCAGCAGCTTAGGGCTGGGGGCCAACGTCCTGACTTTC.

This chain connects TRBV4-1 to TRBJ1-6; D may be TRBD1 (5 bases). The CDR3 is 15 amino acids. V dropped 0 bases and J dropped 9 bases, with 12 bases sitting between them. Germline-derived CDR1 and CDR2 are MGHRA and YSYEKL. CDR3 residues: CASSQDGAVGSPLHF. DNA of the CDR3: TGCGCCAGCAGCCAAGATGGGGCCGTAGGTTCACCCCTCCACTTT.

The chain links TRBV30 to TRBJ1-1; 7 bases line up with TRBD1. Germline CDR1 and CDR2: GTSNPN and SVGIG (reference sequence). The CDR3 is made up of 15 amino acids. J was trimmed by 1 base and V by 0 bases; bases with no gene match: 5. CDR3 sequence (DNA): TGTGCCTGGAGTGTACTGAACAGGGGGAACACTGAAGCTTTCTTT. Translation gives CAWSVLNRGNTEAFF.

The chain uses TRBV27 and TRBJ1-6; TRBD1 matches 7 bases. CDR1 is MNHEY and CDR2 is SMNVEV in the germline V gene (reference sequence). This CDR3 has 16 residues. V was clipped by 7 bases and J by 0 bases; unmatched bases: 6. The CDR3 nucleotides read TGTGCCAGCACCACTGCAGGGGGCTCCTATAATTCACCCCTCCACTTT. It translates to CASTTAGGSYNSPLHF.